The following is a T cell receptor (beta chain) sequence with its context. Here immunoSEQ multiplex PCR was the method, and the copy in TCRdb shows in-frame clones only, minus some. The sample lists 53,000 or so clones; approximately 93% were seen once. This entry comes from a study of OX40 agonist ivuxolimab in advanced cancers. Between the trimmed V and J ends, which lost 3 bases and 8 bases, there was a span of 14 bases. Germline V gene sequence: CDR1 SGHVS, CDR2 FNYEAQ. This CDR3 is built from 14 residues. Material: CD4+ or CD8+ T cells sorted from blood, obtained in a trial of the OX40 agonist ivuxolimab. This chain joins TRBV7-6 and TRBJ2-1; D is possibly TRBD1 (6 bases). The sequence derives from an adult with an advanced solid tumor such as melanoma, head and neck, liver or kidney cancer. The CDR3 region has the DNA TGTGCCAGCAGCTTGGTCACGCAGGGGCATGAGCAGTTCTTC. Its protein is CASSLVTQGHEQFF.